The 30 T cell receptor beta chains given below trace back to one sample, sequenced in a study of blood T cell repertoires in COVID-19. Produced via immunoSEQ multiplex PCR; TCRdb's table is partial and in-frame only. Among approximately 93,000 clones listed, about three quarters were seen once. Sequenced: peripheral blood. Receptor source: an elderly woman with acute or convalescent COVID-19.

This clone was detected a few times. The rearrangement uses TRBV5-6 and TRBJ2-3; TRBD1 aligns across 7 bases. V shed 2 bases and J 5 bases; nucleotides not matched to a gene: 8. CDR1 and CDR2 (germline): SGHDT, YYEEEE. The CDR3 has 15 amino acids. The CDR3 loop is CASSLWDRRRDTQYF. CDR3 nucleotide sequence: TGTGCCAGCAGCTTATGGGACAGAAGGAGAGATACGCAGTATTTT.

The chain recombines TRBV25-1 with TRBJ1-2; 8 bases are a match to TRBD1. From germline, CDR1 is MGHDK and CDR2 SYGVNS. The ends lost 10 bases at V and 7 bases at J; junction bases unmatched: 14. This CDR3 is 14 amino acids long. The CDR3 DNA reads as TGTGCCACCCAGGGGACAGGTAGCCAGGCTGGCTACACCTTC. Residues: CATQGTGSQAGYTF.

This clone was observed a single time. DNA of the CDR3: TGTGCCAGCTCACCACGGGGTTCCGGGGGGAGGGACACTGAAGCTTTCTTT. The encoded protein is CASSPRGSGGRDTEAFF. The J gene is TRBJ1-1, the V gene TRBV18; maybe TRBD1 (5 bases). The CDR3 is 17 amino acids. Germline V lookup: CDR1 KGHSH, CDR2 LQKENI. V lost 1 base to trimming and J lost 3 bases, with 18 bases between them.

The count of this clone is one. The CDR3 DNA reads as TGTGCCAGCAGTTTAGCAGGGTCTGGAAGGGCCCAGCATTTT. Translating it yields CASSLAGSGRAQHF. The V and J genes are TRBV28 and TRBJ1-5; D is possibly TRBD1 (5 bases). V lost 2 bases and J 11 bases, leaving 16 bases between the germline ends. Germline CDR1 is MDHEN and CDR2 is SYDVKM. There are 14 residues in the CDR3.

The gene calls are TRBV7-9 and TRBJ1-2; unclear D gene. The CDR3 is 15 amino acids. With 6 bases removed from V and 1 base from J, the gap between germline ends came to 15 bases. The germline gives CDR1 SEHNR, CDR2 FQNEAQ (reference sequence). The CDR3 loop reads CASSPGVSLNYGYTF. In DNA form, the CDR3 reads TGTGCCAGCAGTCCCGGGGTAAGCCTTAACTATGGCTACACCTTC.

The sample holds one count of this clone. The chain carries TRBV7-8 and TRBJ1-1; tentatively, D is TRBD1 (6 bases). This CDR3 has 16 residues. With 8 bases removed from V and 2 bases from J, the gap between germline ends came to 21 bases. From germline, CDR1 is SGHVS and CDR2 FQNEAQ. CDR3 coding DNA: TGTGCCAGCGGGCCCTTCTCGGGACACTTTAACACTGAAGCTTTCTTT. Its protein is CASGPFSGHFNTEAFF.

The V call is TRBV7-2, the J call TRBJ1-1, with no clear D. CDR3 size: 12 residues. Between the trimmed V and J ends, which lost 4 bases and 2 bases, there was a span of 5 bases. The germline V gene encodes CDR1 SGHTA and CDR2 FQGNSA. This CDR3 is CASSSSNTEAFF. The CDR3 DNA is TGTGCCAGCAGCTCATCCAACACTGAAGCTTTCTTT.

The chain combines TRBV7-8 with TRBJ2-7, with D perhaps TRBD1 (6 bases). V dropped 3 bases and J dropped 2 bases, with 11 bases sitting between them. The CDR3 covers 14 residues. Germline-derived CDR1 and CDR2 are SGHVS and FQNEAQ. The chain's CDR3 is CASSFSQGTYEQYF. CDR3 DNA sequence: TGTGCCAGCAGCTTTTCCCAGGGGACCTACGAGCAGTACTTC.

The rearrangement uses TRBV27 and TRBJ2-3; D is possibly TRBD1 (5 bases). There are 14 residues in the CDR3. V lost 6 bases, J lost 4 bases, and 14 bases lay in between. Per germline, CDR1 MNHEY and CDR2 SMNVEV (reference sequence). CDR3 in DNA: TGTGCCAGCAGACCCAGGGATGGCCCAGATACGCAGTATTTT. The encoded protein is CASRPRDGPDTQYF.

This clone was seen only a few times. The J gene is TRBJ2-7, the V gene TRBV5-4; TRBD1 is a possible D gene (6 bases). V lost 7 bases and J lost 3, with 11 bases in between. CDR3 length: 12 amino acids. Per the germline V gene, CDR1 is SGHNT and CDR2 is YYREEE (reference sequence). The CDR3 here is CASQGRGYEQYF. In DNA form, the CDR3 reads TGTGCCAGCCAAGGCAGGGGCTACGAGCAGTACTTC.

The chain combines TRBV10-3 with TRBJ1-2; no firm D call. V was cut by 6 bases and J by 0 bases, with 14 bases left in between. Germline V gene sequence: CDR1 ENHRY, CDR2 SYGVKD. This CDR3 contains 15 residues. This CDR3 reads CAISERFQANYGYTF. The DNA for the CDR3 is TGTGCCATCAGCGAGCGGTTCCAAGCTAACTATGGCTACACCTTC.

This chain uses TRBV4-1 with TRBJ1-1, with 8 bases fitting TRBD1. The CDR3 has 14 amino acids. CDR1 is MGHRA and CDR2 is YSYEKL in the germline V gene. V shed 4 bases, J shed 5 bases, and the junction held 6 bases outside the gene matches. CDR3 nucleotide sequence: TGCGCCAGCAGCCCTGGACAGGGTAAAACTGAAGCTTTCTTT. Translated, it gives CASSPGQGKTEAFF.

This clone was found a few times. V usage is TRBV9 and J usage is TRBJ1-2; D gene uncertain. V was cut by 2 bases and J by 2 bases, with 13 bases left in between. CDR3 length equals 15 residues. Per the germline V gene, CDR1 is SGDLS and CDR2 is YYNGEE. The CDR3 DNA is TGTGCCAGCAGCGTGGACTGGACCCTAAACTATGGCTACACCTTC. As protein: CASSVDWTLNYGYTF.

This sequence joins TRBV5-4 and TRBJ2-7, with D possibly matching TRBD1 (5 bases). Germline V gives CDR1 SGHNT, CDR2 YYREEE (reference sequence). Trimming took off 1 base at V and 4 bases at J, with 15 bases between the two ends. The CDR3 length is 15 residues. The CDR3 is CASSLIGAQGYEQYF. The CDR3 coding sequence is TGTGCCAGCAGCTTGATTGGGGCGCAAGGGTACGAGCAGTACTTC.

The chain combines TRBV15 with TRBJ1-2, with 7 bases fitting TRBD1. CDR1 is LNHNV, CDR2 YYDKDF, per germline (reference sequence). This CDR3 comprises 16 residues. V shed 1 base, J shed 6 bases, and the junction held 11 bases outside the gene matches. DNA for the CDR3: TGTGCCACCAGCAGAGCGCTAGGCAGGGGGGAAGATGGCTACACCTTC. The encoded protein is CATSRALGRGEDGYTF.

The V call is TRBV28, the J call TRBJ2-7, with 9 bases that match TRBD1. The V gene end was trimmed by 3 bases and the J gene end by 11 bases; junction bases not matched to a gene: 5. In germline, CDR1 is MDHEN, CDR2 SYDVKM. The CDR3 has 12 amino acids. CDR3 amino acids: CASSLADRGKYF. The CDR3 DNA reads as TGTGCCAGCAGTTTGGCGGACAGGGGCAAGTACTTC.

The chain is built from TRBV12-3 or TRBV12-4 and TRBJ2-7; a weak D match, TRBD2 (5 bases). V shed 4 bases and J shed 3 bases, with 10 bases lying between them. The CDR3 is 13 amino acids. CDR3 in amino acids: CASSSDGGYEQYF. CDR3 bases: TGTGCCAGCAGTTCGGACGGAGGCTACGAGCAGTACTTC.

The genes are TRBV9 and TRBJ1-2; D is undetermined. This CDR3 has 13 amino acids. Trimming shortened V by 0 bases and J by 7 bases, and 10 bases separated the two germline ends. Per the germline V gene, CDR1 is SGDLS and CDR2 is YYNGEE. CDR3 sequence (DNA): TGTGCCAGCAGCGTAGGAGGTGTAGGTGGCTACACCTTC. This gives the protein CASSVGGVGGYTF. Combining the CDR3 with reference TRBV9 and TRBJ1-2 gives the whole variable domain DSGVTQTPKHLITATGQRVTLRCSPRSGDLSVYWYQQSLDQGLQFLIQYYNGEERAKGNILERFSAQQFPDLHSELNLSSLELGDSALYFCASSVGGVGGYTFGSGTRLTVV.

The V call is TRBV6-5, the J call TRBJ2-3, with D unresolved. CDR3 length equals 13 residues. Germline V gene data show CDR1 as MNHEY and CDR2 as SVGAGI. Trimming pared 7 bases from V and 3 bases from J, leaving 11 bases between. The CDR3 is CASTSEVTDTQYF. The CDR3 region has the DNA TGTGCCAGCACCTCCGAGGTTACAGATACGCAGTATTTT.

For the CDR3, the DNA is TGCGCCAGCAGCCCTATGGCAGGGGGAATTAGCAATCAGCCCCAGCATTTT. This codes for CASSPMAGGISNQPQHF. The chain recombines TRBV4-1 with TRBJ1-5; TRBD1 agrees at 7 bases. Per germline, CDR1 MGHRA and CDR2 YSYEKL. The CDR3 is made up of 17 amino acids. The V segment lost 4 bases and the J segment 0 bases; nucleotides outside the gene matches: 9.

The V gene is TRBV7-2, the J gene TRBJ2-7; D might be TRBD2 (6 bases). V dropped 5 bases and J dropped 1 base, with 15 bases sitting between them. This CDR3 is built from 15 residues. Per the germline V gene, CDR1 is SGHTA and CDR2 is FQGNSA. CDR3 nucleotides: TGTGCCAGCAGCCCCAGGAGGGCTCTATCCTACGAGCAGTACTTC. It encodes CASSPRRALSYEQYF.

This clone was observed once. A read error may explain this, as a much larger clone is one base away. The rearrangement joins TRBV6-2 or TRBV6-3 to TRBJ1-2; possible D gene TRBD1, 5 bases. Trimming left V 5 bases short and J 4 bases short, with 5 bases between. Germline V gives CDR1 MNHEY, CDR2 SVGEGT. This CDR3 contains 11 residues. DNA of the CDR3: TGTGCCAGCAGTGACAGCTATGGCTACACCTTC. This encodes CASSDSYGYTF.

CDR3 bases: TGTGCCAGCAGCCCCCAGGGGAACTACAATGAGCAGTTCTTC. This sequence encodes CASSPQGNYNEQFF. This chain uses TRBV9 with TRBJ2-1; a possible D gene is TRBD1 (6 bases). Germline lookup yields CDR1 SGDLS and CDR2 YYNGEE. Trimming took off 4 bases at V and 3 bases at J, with 11 bases between the two ends. This CDR3 region has 14 residues.

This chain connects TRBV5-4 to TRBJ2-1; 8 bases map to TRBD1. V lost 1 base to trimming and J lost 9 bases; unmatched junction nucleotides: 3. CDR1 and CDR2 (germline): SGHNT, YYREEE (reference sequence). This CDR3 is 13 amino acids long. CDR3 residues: CASSLQGAGEQFF. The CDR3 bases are TGTGCCAGCAGCTTGCAGGGGGCTGGTGAGCAGTTCTTC.

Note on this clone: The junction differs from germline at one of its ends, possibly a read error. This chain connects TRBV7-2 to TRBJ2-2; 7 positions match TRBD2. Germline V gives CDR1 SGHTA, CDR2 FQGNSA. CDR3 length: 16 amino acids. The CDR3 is CASTLGPTLSSGKLFF. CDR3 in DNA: TGTGCCAGCACCCTTGGGCCCACCCTCTCGAGCGGGAAGCTGTTTTTT. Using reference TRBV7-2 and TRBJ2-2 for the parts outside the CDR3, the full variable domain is GAGVSQSPSNKVTEKGKDVELRCDPISGHTALYWYRQSLGQGLEFLIYFQGNSAPDKSGLPSDRFSAERTGGSVSTLTIQRTQQEDSAVYLCASTLGPTLSSGKLFFGEGSRLTVL.

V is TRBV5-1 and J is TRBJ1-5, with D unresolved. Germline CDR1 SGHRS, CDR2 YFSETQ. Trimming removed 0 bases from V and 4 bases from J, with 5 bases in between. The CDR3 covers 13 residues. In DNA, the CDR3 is TGCGCCAGCAGCTTGGGGCCGAATCAGCCCCAGCATTTT. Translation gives CASSLGPNQPQHF.

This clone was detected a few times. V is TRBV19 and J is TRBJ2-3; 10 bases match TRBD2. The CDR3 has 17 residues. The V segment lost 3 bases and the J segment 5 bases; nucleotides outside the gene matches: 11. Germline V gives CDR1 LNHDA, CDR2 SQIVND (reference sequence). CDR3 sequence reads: CASSMALAGTTQDTQYF. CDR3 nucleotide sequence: TGTGCCAGTAGTATGGCACTAGCGGGGACTACACAAGATACGCAGTATTTT. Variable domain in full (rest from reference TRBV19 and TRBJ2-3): DGGITQSPKYLFRKEGQNVTLSCEQNLNHDAMYWYRQDPGQGLRLIYYSQIVNDFQKGDIAEGYSVSREKKESFPLTVTSAQKNPTAFYLCASSMALAGTTQDTQYFGPGTRLTVL.

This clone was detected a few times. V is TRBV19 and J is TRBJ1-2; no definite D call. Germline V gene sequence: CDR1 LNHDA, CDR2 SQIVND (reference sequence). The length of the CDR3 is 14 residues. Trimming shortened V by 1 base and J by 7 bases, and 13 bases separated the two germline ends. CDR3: CASSIGGLNGGYTF. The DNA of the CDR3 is TGTGCCAGTAGTATAGGAGGGTTAAATGGTGGCTACACCTTC. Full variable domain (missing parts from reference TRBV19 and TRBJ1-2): DGGITQSPKYLFRKEGQNVTLSCEQNLNHDAMYWYRQDPGQGLRLIYYSQIVNDFQKGDIAEGYSVSREKKESFPLTVTSAQKNPTAFYLCASSIGGLNGGYTFGSGTRLTVV.

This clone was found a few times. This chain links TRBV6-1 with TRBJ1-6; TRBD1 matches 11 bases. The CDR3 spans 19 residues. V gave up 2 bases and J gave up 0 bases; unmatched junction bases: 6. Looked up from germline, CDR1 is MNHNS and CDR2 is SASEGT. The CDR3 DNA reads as TGTGCCAGCAGTGAACAAGGGACAGGGGGTTCCTCCTATAATTCACCCCTCCACTTT. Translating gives CASSEQGTGGSSYNSPLHF.

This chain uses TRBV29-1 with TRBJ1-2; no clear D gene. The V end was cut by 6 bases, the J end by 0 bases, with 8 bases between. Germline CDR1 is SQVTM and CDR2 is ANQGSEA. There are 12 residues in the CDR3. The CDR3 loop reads CSVRVANYGYTF. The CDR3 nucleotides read TGCAGCGTGAGAGTGGCTAACTATGGCTACACCTTC.